This TCR beta chain was profiled in a study of cytotoxic CD8 clonotypes in ibrutinib-treated CLL. General study points: Sustained-remission and progressing patients diverged in sampling times. Upon ibrutinib response clonality rose, and upon progression it fell back toward baseline. Baseline clonality exceeded age-matched healthy donors and tracked circulating CD8+ T-cell counts.

In germline, CDR1 is MNHEY, CDR2 SMNVEV (reference sequence). The CDR3 totals 17 residues. Trimming took 2 bases from V and 2 from J, leaving 19 bases between them. The protocol was immunoSEQ multiplex PCR, while the TCRdb copy is restricted to in-frame clones and leaves out a portion. The sample consists of nearly 50,000 clones, 45% to 60% of them appearing once. This clone was observed a handful of times. Its antigen remains unknown. This sequence joins TRBV27 and TRBJ2-7; D call uncertain. The sample in question was PBMCs, obtained after 24 months of ibrutinib treatment. This TCR was sampled from a human donor with chronic lymphocytic leukemia. The CDR3 DNA is TGTGCCAGCAGTTTAATGGTTCACCCGGCCAGGCCCTACGAGCAGTACTTC. This translates into CASSLMVHPARPYEQYF.